A selection of T cell receptor beta chains follows, all from one sample in a study of OX40 agonist ivuxolimab in advanced cancers. The table came from immunoSEQ multiplex PCR; TCRdb's copy has only in-frame clones and leaves some out. The sample consists of roughly 53,000 clones, approximately 88% of them appearing once. This material consisted of CD4+ or CD8+ T cells sorted from blood, taken in a trial of the OX40 agonist ivuxolimab. These receptors were collected from an adult with an advanced solid tumor such as melanoma, head and neck, liver or kidney cancer. The CDR3 runs from the conserved cysteine through the conserved F or W. Fields, in order: V gene, CDR3 protein.

V: TRBV7-2
CDR3: CASRTAGSTNEKLFF

V: TRBV19
CDR3: CASSMGWDTRDTQYF

V: TRBV9
CDR3: CASTTSSGSYEQYF

V: TRBV27
CDR3: CATRGRVNTEAFF

V: TRBV4-1
CDR3: CASSQVGVGRETQYF

V: TRBV19
CDR3: CASSIAASNQPQHF

V: TRBV9
CDR3: CASSVDQGSSYNEQFF

V: TRBV9
CDR3: CASTRGAGNTIYF

V: TRBV5-6
CDR3: CASSVIGRQPQHF

V: TRBV18
CDR3: CASSPSLGGSDEAFF

V: TRBV19
CDR3: CASTVRLAGGPDTQYF

V: TRBV18
CDR3: CASSPGTSQETQYF

V: TRBV5-1
CDR3: CASSPWTGATEAFF

V: TRBV4-1
CDR3: CASSQGLAGGADTQYF

V: TRBV29-1
CDR3: CSVADSYEQYF

V: TRBV6-5
CDR3: CASSYRPGLAGDEQYF

V: TRBV19
CDR3: CAVSGTGSGQPQHF

V: TRBV7-7
CDR3: CASSLSGQSEQFF

V: TRBV7-9
CDR3: CASSARDGLPTNEKLFF

V: TRBV6-1
CDR3: CASSDTGPNTQYF

V: TRBV19
CDR3: CASTISGADPYGYTF

V: TRBV2
CDR3: CASSAEGASIQYF

V: TRBV27
CDR3: CASGRWSYNEQFF

V: TRBV11-2
CDR3: CASSQTGGSGVYEQYF

V: TRBV4-2
CDR3: CASSQRTGRNSGANVLTF

V: TRBV7-9
CDR3: CASSSGRQETQYF

V: TRBV18
CDR3: CASSPGLENSPLHF

V: TRBV11-3
CDR3: CASSLDGQSLYNEQFF

V: TRBV29-1
CDR3: CSVGTSGRTLLGYNEQFF